This T cell receptor beta chain was identified during a study of cytomegalovirus exposure and HLA in healthy donors. Study findings and constraints: Associated with cytomegalovirus, according to the listing, were 170 or so TCR beta chains. Rarity characterized most TCR sequences, yet some public TCRs appeared in many donors. Three CMV-associated chains were confirmed in vitro to be specific for CMV antigens.

J gave up 7 bases and V 0 bases, and 12 bases lay outside the gene matches. Germline loops: CDR1 MNHEY, CDR2 SMNVEV (reference sequence). The CDR3 is 17 amino acids. Clones were sequenced by immunoSEQ multiplex PCR, and TCRdb holds only the in-frame ones, with some missing. The table has 230,000 or so clones, around nine tenths seen once. As for this clone: Its specificity is not known.

The roughly 120-subject validation cohort, separate from the approximately 660-subject first cohort, included the donors. This TCR was recovered from a woman aged 18-30 years in good health and CMV-seronegative. Sequencing input: PBMCs. The rearrangement links TRBV27 to TRBJ1-1, with 9 bases matching TRBD1. CDR3 sequence: CASSLSPGQGLFFEAFF. The DNA for the CDR3 is TGTGCCAGCAGTTTATCCCCGGGACAGGGACTTTTCTTTGAAGCTTTCTTT.